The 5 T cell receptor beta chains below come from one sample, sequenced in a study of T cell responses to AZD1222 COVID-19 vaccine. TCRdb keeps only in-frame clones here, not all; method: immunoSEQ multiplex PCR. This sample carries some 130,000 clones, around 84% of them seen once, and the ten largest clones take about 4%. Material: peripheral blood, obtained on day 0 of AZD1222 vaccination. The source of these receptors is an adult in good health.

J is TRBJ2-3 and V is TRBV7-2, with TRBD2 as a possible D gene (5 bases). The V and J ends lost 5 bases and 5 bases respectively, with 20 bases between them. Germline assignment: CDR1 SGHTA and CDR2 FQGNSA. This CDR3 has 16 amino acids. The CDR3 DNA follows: TGTGCCAGCAGCACACCGGGGTCTCCCACGGGAGATACGCAGTATTTT. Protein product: CASSTPGSPTGDTQYF.

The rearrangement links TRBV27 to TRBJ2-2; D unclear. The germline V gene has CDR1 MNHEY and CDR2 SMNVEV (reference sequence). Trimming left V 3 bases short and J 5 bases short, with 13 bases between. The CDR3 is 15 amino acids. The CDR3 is CASSLNSVKTGELFF. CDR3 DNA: TGTGCCAGCAGTTTGAACAGTGTGAAAACCGGGGAGCTGTTTTTT.

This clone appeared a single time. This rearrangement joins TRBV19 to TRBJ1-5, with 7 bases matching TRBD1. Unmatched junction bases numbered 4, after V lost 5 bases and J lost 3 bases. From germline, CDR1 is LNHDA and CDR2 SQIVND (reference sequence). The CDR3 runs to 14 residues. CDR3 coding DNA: TGTGCCAGTAGTGTGACAGGGCCCAATCAGCCCCAGCATTTT. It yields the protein CASSVTGPNQPQHF.

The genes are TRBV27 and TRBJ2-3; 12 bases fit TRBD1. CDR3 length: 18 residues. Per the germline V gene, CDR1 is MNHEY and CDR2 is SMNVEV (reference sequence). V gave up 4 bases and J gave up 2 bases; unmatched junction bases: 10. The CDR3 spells CASSSRRGGQGATDTQYF. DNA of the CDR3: TGTGCCAGCAGTTCCCGCCGGGGGGGACAGGGGGCCACAGATACGCAGTATTTT.

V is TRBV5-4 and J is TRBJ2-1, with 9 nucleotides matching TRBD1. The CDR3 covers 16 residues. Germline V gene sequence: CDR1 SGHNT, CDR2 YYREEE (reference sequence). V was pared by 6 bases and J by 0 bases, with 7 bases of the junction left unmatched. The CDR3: CASTPGQGRSYNEQFF. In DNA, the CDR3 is TGTGCCAGCACCCCGGGACAGGGCCGCTCCTACAATGAGCAGTTCTTC.